This T cell receptor (beta chain) was identified in a study of blood T cells in healthy people across ages. Total RNA amounts of at least 6 micrograms were extracted per sample. Note on this clonotype: Its antigen is currently unknown.

A second PCR, run for about 7 to 11 cycles, used a sample-barcoded 5' primer plus a J-beta primer mix. TCRdb reanalysed the 5' RACE reads using MiXCR and keeps one entry per CDR3 protein. The sample includes hundreds of thousands of distinct CDR3 sequences, approximately 48% of them seen just once. Overall study results and limits: Diversity estimates from one million T cells were considered underestimates.

What was sequenced was blood. This TCR was recovered from a man aged 55 to 70 in good health.

CDR3 residues: CASSVTVAKNIQYF. The CDR3 coding sequence is TGTGCCAGCAGCGTCACGGTAGCCAAAAACATTCAGTACTTC. The chain combines TRBV7-2 with TRBJ2-4; the D is unclear. CDR1 is SGHTA and CDR2 is FQGNSA in the germline V gene. The CDR3 extends over 14 amino acids. V lost 5 bases to trimming and J lost 0 bases, with 8 bases between them. The whole variable domain, remainder taken from reference TRBV7-2 and TRBJ2-4, is GAGVSQSPSNKVTEKGKDVELRCDPISGHTALYWYRQSLGQGLEFLIYFQGNSAPDKSGLPSDRFSAERTGGSVSTLTIQRTQQEDSAVYLCASSVTVAKNIQYFGAGTRLSVL.